This T cell receptor (beta chain) was observed in a study of identical twins. This clonotype was seen ten or more times. MiXCR, applied by TCRdb to the 5' RACE reads, yields one record per CDR3 protein. The table records 310,000 or so distinct CDR3 sequences, more than 6.5% of them present only once. The same data also went into a second study, on yellow fever vaccine responses in identical twins.

Source material: memory (CD45RO+) T cells sorted from blood. This TCR derives from a woman in her late teens or twenties in good health.

CDR3 amino acids: CASSFTRGPGENEQFF. In nucleotides, the CDR3 is TGTGCCAGCAGTTTCACCCGGGGGCCGGGAGAAAATGAGCAGTTCTTC. The V and J genes are TRBV12-3 or TRBV12-4 and TRBJ2-1, with D perhaps given as TRBD1 or TRBD2 (6 bases each). This CDR3 has 16 amino acids. V lost 3 bases to trimming and J lost 7 bases, with 19 bases between them.